The next 5 T cell receptor beta chains were all read from a single sample in a study of T cells in localized non-small cell lung cancer. Assay: immunoSEQ multiplex PCR; the TCRdb copy retains only in-frame clones and omits some. Of about 72,000 clones listed, approximately 85% are singletons. The specimen comprised peripheral blood, sampled before any cancer treatment. These receptors were collected from a female donor aged 60 or older with stage I lung adenocarcinoma.

This chain links TRBV7-9 with TRBJ2-6; possibly TRBD1 or TRBD2 for D (5 bases each). Trimming took 5 bases from V and 11 from J, leaving 16 bases between them. The CDR3 extends over 14 amino acids. Germline CDR1 reads SEHNR; CDR2 reads FQNEAQ (reference sequence). The CDR3 here is CASSQTWGGHVLTF. The CDR3 DNA is TGTGCCAGCAGCCAGACCTGGGGCGGGCACGTCCTGACTTTC.

V is TRBV5-8 and J is TRBJ1-1; D remains ambiguous. This CDR3 comprises 12 residues. Germline V CDR1 and CDR2: SGHTS, YDEGEE. V was clipped by 4 bases and J by 11 bases, with 15 bases between them. Here the CDR3 reads CASSQDFKEAFF. The CDR3 DNA is TGTGCCAGCAGCCAGGACTTTAAAGAGGCTTTCTTT.

The gene calls are TRBV15 and TRBJ1-1; TRBD1 is a possible D gene (5 bases). Germline V gives CDR1 LNHNV, CDR2 YYDKDF (reference sequence). With 3 bases removed from V and 3 bases from J, the gap between germline ends came to 14 bases. CDR3 size: 15 residues. The CDR3 reads CATSSRRAPDTEAFF. The CDR3, as DNA: TGTGCCACCAGCAGTCGCAGGGCCCCGGACACTGAAGCTTTCTTT.

A few counts support this clone. The V call is TRBV6-1, the J call TRBJ2-1, with D possibly TRBD2 on 6 matching bases. Germline CDR1 reads MNHNS; CDR2 reads SASEGT. Trimming removed 4 bases from V and 6 bases from J, with 16 bases in between. This CDR3 region has 15 residues. The CDR3: CASSGMRSGGNEQFF. The CDR3 DNA reads TGTGCCAGCAGTGGGATGAGGTCCGGGGGCAATGAGCAGTTCTTC.

This clone was observed a handful of times. J is TRBJ2-3 and V is TRBV5-1, with a tentative D call TRBD2 (6 bases). Deletions cut 2 bases from V and 4 bases from J, with 17 bases between. This CDR3 region has 16 residues. The germline V gene encodes CDR1 SGHRS and CDR2 YFSETQ. The CDR3 is CASSLHTGVQSDTQYF. CDR3 in DNA: TGCGCCAGCAGCTTACATACGGGAGTCCAATCAGATACGCAGTATTTT.